The 20 T cell receptor beta chains below come from one sample, sequenced in a study of cytomegalovirus exposure and HLA in healthy donors. 60 Vbeta and 13 Jbeta primers were used in PCR. Sequenced by immunoSEQ multiplex PCR; TCRdb stores in-frame clones only, minus some. The sample consists of roughly 180,000 clones, 70% to 90% of them appearing once. The sequencing sample was made of PBMCs. The receptors come from a young man in good health and CMV-seropositive.

J is TRBJ1-5 and V is TRBV5-3; the D gene is possibly TRBD1 (6 bases). TRBV5-3 is designated an ORF whose function remains uncertain. The V and J ends lost 3 bases and 4 bases respectively, with 20 bases between them. This CDR3 region has 17 residues. Here the CDR3 reads CARSCLTGMGGNQPQHF. CDR3 bases: TGTGCCAGAAGCTGCCTTACAGGGATGGGTGGGAATCAGCCCCAGCATTTT.

The chain carries TRBV27 and TRBJ2-3, with 9 bases matching TRBD2. The length of the CDR3 is 15 residues. V was clipped by 3 bases and J by 3 bases; unmatched bases: 4. Looked up from germline, CDR1 is MNHEY and CDR2 is SMNVEV (reference sequence). The CDR3, as DNA: TGTGCCAGCAGTTTTTCTAGCGGGAAGACAGATACGCAGTATTTT. It codes for CASSFSSGKTDTQYF.

CDR3 nucleotides: TGTGCCAGCACCTTTCCGGGACAGGAGGACACTGAAGCTTTCTTT. It specifies CASTFPGQEDTEAFF. V usage is TRBV7-8 and J usage is TRBJ1-1; 8 bases match TRBD1. The CDR3 extends over 15 amino acids. V lost 7 bases, J lost 3 bases, and 10 bases stayed unmatched. CDR1 is SGHVS, CDR2 FQNEAQ, per germline.

This chain links TRBV7-3 with TRBJ1-2; 8 nucleotides line up with TRBD1. CDR3 length: 16 residues. The germline gives CDR1 SGHTA, CDR2 FQGTGA. V lost 5 bases, J lost 4 bases, and 12 bases stayed unmatched. The CDR3 spells CASSPDRESVIYGYTF. CDR3 nucleotides: TGTGCCAGCAGCCCGGACAGGGAGAGTGTGATCTATGGCTACACCTTC.

This clone was picked up one time. The V call is TRBV5-1, the J call TRBJ2-2, with 9 bases identical to TRBD2. The CDR3 covers 17 residues. Germline CDR1 SGHRS, CDR2 YFSETQ. V lost 0 bases, J lost 4 bases, and 7 bases stayed unmatched. CDR3 DNA: TGCGCCAGCAGCTTGGTACCGGGACTAGCCGGCACCGGGGAGCTGTTTTTT. It translates to CASSLVPGLAGTGELFF.

The V gene is TRBV19, the J gene TRBJ1-5; D remains ambiguous. The V gene's germline CDR1 is LNHDA and CDR2 SQIVND (reference sequence). The CDR3 spans 15 residues. V gave up 5 bases and J gave up 0 bases, with 11 bases separating them. The CDR3 nucleotides read TGTGCCAGTAGTTTGGCGGCTAATAGCAATCAGCCCCAGCATTTT. Protein: CASSLAANSNQPQHF.

This rearrangement joins TRBV30 to TRBJ1-3; TRBD1 matches 7 bases. The CDR3 contains 13 residues. Germline-derived CDR1 and CDR2 are GTSNPN and SVGIG (reference sequence). CDR3 coding DNA: TGTGCTCGGGACAGCCTGTCTGGAAACACCATATATTTT. This translates into CARDSLSGNTIYF.

V gene TRBV11-1 combines with J gene TRBJ2-2; 12 nucleotides align to TRBD1. CDR3 size: 16 residues. Germline trimming cut 6 bases from V and 7 bases from J; bases unmatched to any gene: 9. CDR1 SGHAT and CDR2 FQDESV come from the germline V gene (reference sequence). CDR3 sequence: CASRRGTGGSDGELFF. In nucleotides, the CDR3 is TGTGCCAGCAGACGCGGGACAGGGGGCTCGGACGGGGAGCTGTTTTTT.

V is TRBV19 and J is TRBJ2-4; D remains unclear. V lost 6 bases and J lost 0, with 9 bases in between. Germline V CDR1 and CDR2: LNHDA, SQIVND (reference sequence). The CDR3 spans 14 residues. This chain's CDR3 is CASSLQVAKNIQYF. Written as DNA, the CDR3 is TGTGCCAGTAGCCTGCAGGTAGCCAAAAACATTCAGTACTTC.

In DNA form, the CDR3 reads TGTGCCAGCAGTGAAGTTGCGGTGGGACTCGGCGGTTCACCCCTCCACTTT. It translates to CASSEVAVGLGGSPLHF. The rearrangement joins TRBV6-1 to TRBJ1-6; D perhaps matches TRBD1 (5 bases). The CDR3 contains 17 residues. V was trimmed by 1 base and J by 9 bases, leaving 19 bases between them. Germline V gene data show CDR1 as MNHNS and CDR2 as SASEGT.

The chain combines TRBV6-5 with TRBJ1-1, with 8 bases fitting TRBD1. The CDR3 runs 14 residues. The trim removed 2 bases at V and 8 bases at J, leaving 7 bases unmatched. Germline V gene sequence: CDR1 MNHEY, CDR2 SVGAGI. This chain's CDR3 is CASSYDRGGIEAFF. DNA of the CDR3: TGTGCCAGCAGTTACGACAGGGGAGGAATCGAAGCTTTCTTT.

This rearrangement joins TRBV2 to TRBJ2-1; 8 nucleotides line up with TRBD2. The CDR3 totals 15 residues. The V and J ends lost 6 bases and 5 bases, in that order; junction bases with no gene match: 9. CDR1 SNHLY and CDR2 FYNNEI come from the germline V gene. The CDR3 is CASRDARGGDNEQFF. The CDR3 DNA is TGTGCCAGCAGGGACGCCCGGGGGGGGGACAATGAGCAGTTCTTC.

The chain has TRBV2 and TRBJ2-7, with D possibly matching TRBD2 (6 bases). This CDR3 has 14 amino acids. V lost 5 bases and J lost 6, with 17 bases in between. Germline assignment: CDR1 SNHLY and CDR2 FYNNEI. Written as DNA, the CDR3 is TGTGCCAGCAGTACCCAGTGGGGGGACTCCGAGCAGTACTTC. It specifies CASSTQWGDSEQYF.

The chain links TRBV6-1 to TRBJ2-3; TRBD1 aligns across 8 bases. The CDR3 extends over 15 amino acids. Trimming took 3 bases from V and 7 from J; bases not matched to a gene: 9. The germline V gene encodes CDR1 MNHNS and CDR2 SASEGT. The CDR3 reads CASSDPGRGLNTQYF. The DNA for the CDR3 is TGTGCCAGCAGTGATCCTGGCAGGGGGCTAAATACGCAGTATTTT.

This clone appeared once. V and J are TRBV7-9 and TRBJ2-3; 10 nucleotides align to TRBD2. This CDR3 has 15 amino acids. From germline, CDR1 is SEHNR and CDR2 FQNEAQ (reference sequence). V dropped 3 bases and J dropped 2; count of bases not matched to a gene: 2. For the CDR3, the DNA is TGTGCCAGCAGCTTTAGCGGGGGGAACACAGATACGCAGTATTTT. Its translation is CASSFSGGNTDTQYF. The entire variable domain, with the rest obtained from reference TRBV7-9 and TRBJ2-3, is as follows: DTGVSQNPRHKITKRGQNVTFRCDPISEHNRLYWYRQTLGQGPEFLTYFQNEAQLEKSRLLSDRFSAERPKGSFSTLEIQRTEQGDSAMYLCASSFSGGNTDTQYFGPGTRLTVL.

The V call is TRBV5-5, the J call TRBJ1-5; 8 nucleotides line up with TRBD1. The CDR3 is 13 amino acids. J gave up 6 bases and V 2 bases, and 1 base lay outside the gene matches. Germline CDR1 reads SGHKS; CDR2 reads YYEKEE (reference sequence). This CDR3 is CASSLTGGQPQHF. The CDR3 DNA reads as TGTGCCAGCAGCTTAACAGGGGGTCAGCCCCAGCATTTT.

The rearrangement joins TRBV2 to TRBJ1-6; D may be TRBD1 (6 bases). Germline assignment: CDR1 SNHLY and CDR2 FYNNEI. Trimming removed 5 bases from V and 5 bases from J, with 16 bases in between. The CDR3 contains 16 residues. Here the CDR3 DNA reads TGTGCCAGCAGTCCCATACAGGGCTCAGATAATTCACCCCTCCACTTT. As protein: CASSPIQGSDNSPLHF.

This sequence joins TRBV11-2 and TRBJ1-5; D might be TRBD1 (6 bases). The V and J ends lost 0 bases and 4 bases respectively, with 10 bases between them. Germline lookup yields CDR1 SGHAT and CDR2 FQNNGV. The CDR3 is 15 amino acids. CDR3 in amino acids: CASSLDGGTNQPQHF. The CDR3, as DNA: TGTGCCAGCAGCTTAGATGGGGGCACGAATCAGCCCCAGCATTTT.

V gene TRBV20-1 combines with J gene TRBJ1-2; D perhaps matches TRBD1 (5 bases). CDR3 length: 11 amino acids. Germline assignment: CDR1 DFQATT and CDR2 SNEGSKA (reference sequence). With 4 bases removed from V and 7 bases from J, the gap between germline ends came to 10 bases. CDR3 region: CSATRQGGYTF. DNA for the CDR3: TGCAGTGCTACCCGGCAGGGTGGCTACACCTTC.

The CDR3 bases are TGCGCCAGCAGCGGGACCCCTCCCGGGGGGCAAGAGACCCAGTACTTC. It is translated as CASSGTPPGGQETQYF. V gene TRBV5-1 combines with J gene TRBJ2-5, with 7 bases matching TRBD2. CDR3 size: 16 residues. CDR1 is SGHRS and CDR2 is YFSETQ in the germline V gene. The ends lost 4 bases at V and 2 bases at J; junction bases unmatched: 11. The complete variable domain, with remaining parts taken from reference TRBV5-1 and TRBJ2-5, reads KAGVTQTPRYLIKTRGQQVTLSCSPISGHRSVSWYQQTPGQGLQFLFEYFSETQRNKGNFPGRFSGRQFSNSRSEMNVSTLELGDSALYLCASSGTPPGGQETQYFGPGTRLLVL.